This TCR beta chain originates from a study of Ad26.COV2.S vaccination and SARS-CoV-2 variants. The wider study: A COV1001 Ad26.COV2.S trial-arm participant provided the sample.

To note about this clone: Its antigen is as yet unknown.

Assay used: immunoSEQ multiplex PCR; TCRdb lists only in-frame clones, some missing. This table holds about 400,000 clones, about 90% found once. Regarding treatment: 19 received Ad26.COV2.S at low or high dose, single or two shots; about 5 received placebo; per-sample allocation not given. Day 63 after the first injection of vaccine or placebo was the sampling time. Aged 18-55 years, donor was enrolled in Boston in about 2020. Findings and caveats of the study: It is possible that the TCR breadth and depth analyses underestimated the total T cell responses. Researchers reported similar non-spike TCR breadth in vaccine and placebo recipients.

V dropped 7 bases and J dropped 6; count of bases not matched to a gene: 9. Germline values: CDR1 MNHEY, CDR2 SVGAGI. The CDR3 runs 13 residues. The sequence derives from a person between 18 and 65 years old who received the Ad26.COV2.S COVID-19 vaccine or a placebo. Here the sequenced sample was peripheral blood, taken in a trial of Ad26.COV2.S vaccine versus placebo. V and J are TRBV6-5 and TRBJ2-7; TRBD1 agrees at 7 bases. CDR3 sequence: CASKKDRIREQYF. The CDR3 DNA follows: TGTGCCAGCAAGAAGGACAGGATTCGCGAGCAGTACTTC.